This TCR beta chain was captured in a study of human T cells and chemical hapten exposure. This clonotype occurred a few times. A single record per CDR3 protein comes from TCRdb applying MiXCR to the RACE reads. This sample has about 61,000 distinct CDR3 sequences; roughly 6.7% occur once, and the top ten carry over 1.5%. The sample's time point: pre-sensitization, week 0. The treatment is: therapeutic diphenylcyclopropenone sensitization with weekly scalp DPC. Per the germline V gene, CDR1 is MNHEY and CDR2 is SVGAGI. The V gene lost 2 bases and the J gene lost 4 bases, with 11 bases spanning the gap. This CDR3 spans 14 amino acids.

The V gene is TRBV6-5, the J gene TRBJ1-1, with a possible D match to TRBD1 (5 bases). The clonotype comes from a woman aged 25-40 years with alopecia areata. Some clones in this sample may be carry-over from other donors' samples. The sequencing here drew on whole blood, taken in connection with sensitization to the hapten diphenylcyclopropenone (DPC). CDR3 coding DNA: TGTGCCAGCAGTTACGTCGGGGCGGGCACTGAAGCTTTCTTT. Encoded protein: CASSYVGAGTEAFF.